The rows below give T cell receptor beta chains drawn from one sample of a study of regulatory and conventional T cells in RAG deficiency. Sequencing used immunoSEQ multiplex PCR; TCRdb keeps in-frame clones, though not all of them. Counted here are about 8,500 clones, 70% to 90% occurring once; the ten biggest clones make up 30% to 40%. These sequences were also reported in another study, on regulatory T cells.

The sequenced material came from CD8+ T cells sorted from blood. These receptors were collected from a human donor in good health. Each CDR3 is given with its conserved first and last residue. Each record gives: V gene, D gene, CDR3 protein. The D gene is left open where the match is weak.

TRBV19 | TRBD1 | CASSEEGAANEKLFF
TRBV9 | . | CASSEPLGAADTQYF
TRBV10-2 | . | CASSLGGRETQYF
TRBV7-9 | TRBD2 | CASSLAATSGKDNEQFF
TRBV11-2 | . | CASSLSQGTYEQYF
TRBV14 | TRBD1 | CASSQVGQGANTQYF
TRBV11-2 | . | CASSLDYSGLNEQFF
TRBV4-1 | . | CASSQEAGAGNTIYF
TRBV6-6 | TRBD2 | CASSSLLAGPYNEQFF
TRBV7-2 | . | CASRTLSSYNSPLHF
TRBV7-5 | . | CASTGDSYEQYF
TRBV2 | TRBD1 | CASRLTTGASLAKNIQYF
TRBV30 | . | CAWSQLAAEQYF
TRBV29-1 | . | CSVEDPYTDTQYF
TRBV2 | . | CASSEVAVLNTEAFF
TRBV28 | TRBD2 | CASSLGLAGGPFYEQYF
TRBV30 | . | CAWSVGQVGTEAFF
TRBV28 | . | CASRPTSTDTQYF
TRBV29-1 | TRBD1 | CVLRREQGGYNEQFF
TRBV15 | . | CATSRDRPRGTDTQYF
TRBV27 | TRBD1 | CASSSGQGGEQYF
TRBV7-9 | . | CASSYQGRETQYF
TRBV7-8 | . | CASRGLSSRTDTQYF
TRBV25-1 | . | CASSGTGSLYNEQFF
TRBV7-9 | . | CASNLPLQDGSRYNEQFF
TRBV28 | TRBD1 | CASSLVRGRETQYF
TRBV11-2 | . | CASSRRGNTGELFF
TRBV28 | TRBD2 | CASSWGTSGYEQYF
TRBV6-6 | . | CASSRSPPEQFF
TRBV19 | . | CASSSYDLYNEQFF
TRBV19 | . | CASYREETGELFF
TRBV9 | . | CASNGGPPYNEQFF
TRBV28 | . | CASSPGKGDAEKLFF
TRBV19 | . | CASSGSNYEQYF
TRBV18 | TRBD2 | CASSPTSGSQADTQYF
TRBV5-4 | . | CASSPSTDTQYF
TRBV5-3 | . | CASKDGLSYEQYF
TRBV6-1 | . | CASSEGLLSSYNSPLHF
TRBV6-1 | . | CASSRPYNEQFF
TRBV2 | . | CASSGPRDYEQYF
TRBV10-3 | . | CAIRDPIRTEAFF
TRBV7-9 | TRBD1 | CASSRDRKFEQYF